This T cell receptor (beta chain) was observed in a study of shared clonotypes between healthy human individuals. Study-level background: Used for every donor were three CD4 naive, three CD4 memory, two CD8 naive and one CD8 memory plate.

Study-wide results and limits: Across a few donors, naive CD4 shared approximately 4.5%, naive CD8 approximately 3.5%, memory CD4 more than 2%, memory CD8 0.4% to 0.5%. Clonotypes which were not shared had lower generation probabilities than clonotypes that all four donors shared.

The table came from immunoSEQ multiplex PCR; TCRdb's copy has only in-frame clones and leaves some out. Of about 2.4 million clones detected, 90% to 95% appear once; the ten largest clones hold 0.36%. Comments on this clone: Its target is not known.

Subsets obtained from CD4+ cells comprised CD45RA+ naive and CD45RA-negative memory cells. The sample taken for sequencing was naive CD4+ T cells from PBMCs. Subset: CD45RA+ positively selected. The source of this sequence is a young man in good health. Some clones in this sample may be carry-over from other donors' samples.

The CDR3 coding sequence is TGTGCCAGCAGCCATACGGACAGGGTTGAAAAACTGTTTTTT. It codes for CASSHTDRVEKLFF. The rearrangement joins TRBV7-9 to TRBJ1-4; 8 nucleotides align to TRBD1. Germline-derived CDR1 and CDR2 are SEHNR and FQNEAQ (reference sequence). This CDR3 is 14 amino acids long. The junction had 6 bases not matched to a gene; V was cut back by 5 bases and J by 7 bases.